This TCR beta chain was observed in a study of T cells in Graves' hyperthyroidism and ophthalmopathy. Overall study results and limits: Model output signaled ophthalmopathy a median roughly 6 months ahead of onset.

The CDR3 consists of 15 residues. The germline CDR1 and CDR2 sequences are DFQATT and SNEGSKA (reference sequence). V dropped 3 bases and J dropped 6; count of bases not matched to a gene: 11. This clonotype was recorded many times. The antigen is undetermined. Template material for amplifying TCR beta CDR3 regions consisted of RNA transcripts. Initially, a first-round RT-PCR of the TCR CDR3 employed the HTBI primer set. MiXCR, applied by TCRdb to the multiplex PCR reads, yields one record per CDR3 protein. The sample includes hundreds of thousands of distinct CDR3 sequences, roughly 14% of them seen just once.

This receptor was identified in a woman between 25 and 40 years old with Graves' hyperthyroidism that later progressed to Graves' ophthalmopathy. Sequenced material: blood. The gene calls are TRBV20-1 and TRBJ2-1; 7 bases match TRBD2. In nucleotides, the CDR3 is TGCAGTGCTAGGGCTAGCGGCCTTACCCTCAATGAGCAGTTCTTC. Translated, it gives CSARASGLTLNEQFF.